This TCR beta chain derives from a study of spatial heterogeneity in lung cancer. Across the whole study: Sequence detection consistently recorded a greater number of beta-chain than alpha-chain sequences.

TCRdb redid the calling of the 5' RACE reads with MiXCR, one entry per CDR3 protein. The table has some 100,000 distinct CDR3 sequences, about 4.4% seen once. Study-wide results and caveats: Estimation of coverage gave values of roughly 7% for alpha and approximately 12% for beta chains in tumor T cells. Tumoral mutation counts were tracked by counts of expanded intratumoral alpha and beta TCRs. Ubiquitous and regional nonsynonymous mutation counts were tracked by ubiquitous and regional expanded TCR counts, respectively.

Details on this clonotype: Its antigen remains unidentified.

Time point of the sample: sample taken at primary tumor resection. Sequencing of whole RNA from tumor, nontumor lung or frozen PBMC involved no sorting. The germline gives CDR1 SEHNR, CDR2 FQNEAQ (reference sequence). The CDR3 contains 14 residues. Deletions cut 3 bases from V and 1 base from J, with 6 bases between. The material sequenced was lung tumor tissue, taken at surgery. This clonotype was obtained from a male donor with early-stage non-small cell lung cancer. The J gene is TRBJ2-2, the V gene TRBV7-9; D is undetermined. As DNA, the CDR3 is TGTGCCAGCAGCTTCCAGGAGAACACCGGGGAGCTGTTTTTT. Residues: CASSFQENTGELFF. Complete variable domain (other parts from reference TRBV7-9 and TRBJ2-2): DTGVSQNPRHKITKRGQNVTFRCDPISEHNRLYWYRQTLGQGPEFLTYFQNEAQLEKSRLLSDRFSAERPKGSFSTLEIQRTEQGDSAMYLCASSFQENTGELFFGEGSRLTVL.